The next 10 T cell receptor beta chains were all read from a single sample in a study of OX40 agonist ivuxolimab in advanced cancers. Library creation used the immunoSEQ multiplex PCR assay. TCRdb took this table from immuneACCESS and kept in-frame rearrangements with V and J called. Such tables lack part of the clones; where checked against another copy, unresolved V genes explain under half of the gap, and the rest is unexplained. This sample holds about 71,000 clones; around 80% were observed only once. The ten largest clonotypes hold around 0.44% of the sample. The sequences come from CD4+ or CD8+ T cells sorted from blood, collected in a trial of the OX40 agonist ivuxolimab. All receptors come from an adult with an advanced solid tumor such as melanoma, head and neck, liver or kidney cancer.

The rearrangement joins TRBV10-3 to TRBJ1-1; D is undetermined. The CDR3 sequence is 14 residues long. The germline V gene encodes CDR1 ENHRY and CDR2 SYGVKD. V was clipped by 8 bases and J by 1 base, with 14 bases between them. The CDR3 sequence is CAIVDGRRNTEAFF. The CDR3 bases are TGTGCCATCGTTGACGGCAGGAGGAACACTGAAGCTTTCTTT.

The V gene is TRBV15, the J gene TRBJ1-1; unclear D gene. V was cut by 5 bases and J by 5 bases, with 6 bases left in between. The CDR3 extends over 11 amino acids. Germline-derived CDR1 and CDR2 are LNHNV and YYDKDF (reference sequence). DNA of the CDR3: TGTGCCACCAGCGTGGGTACTGAAGCTTTCTTT. Encoded protein: CATSVGTEAFF.

CDR3 loop: CSVEVKGTGAHEQFF. In nucleotides, the CDR3 is TGCAGCGTTGAAGTTAAAGGGACAGGTGCCCATGAGCAGTTCTTC. The chain employs TRBV29-1 and TRBJ2-1; 8 bases align to TRBD1. V was clipped by 1 base and J by 8 bases; unmatched bases: 10. Germline lookup yields CDR1 SQVTM and CDR2 ANQGSEA. This CDR3 has 15 amino acids.

V is TRBV28 and J is TRBJ1-3; no clear D gene. This CDR3 region has 13 residues. The V gene's germline CDR1 is MDHEN and CDR2 SYDVKM. V was trimmed by 3 bases and J by 2 bases, leaving 5 bases between them. The DNA for the CDR3 is TGTGCCAGCAGTTTGTCAGCTGGAAACACCATATATTTT. This translates into CASSLSAGNTIYF.

The V gene is TRBV18, the J gene TRBJ1-1; no reliable D call. The CDR3 spans 13 residues. In germline, CDR1 is KGHSH, CDR2 LQKENI. V lost 5 bases to trimming and J lost 1 base, with 8 bases between them. The chain's CDR3 is CASSTDGNTEAFF. DNA for the CDR3: TGTGCCAGCTCAACAGACGGGAACACTGAAGCTTTCTTT.

The V call is TRBV5-1, the J call TRBJ1-1, with D unresolved. V gave up 5 bases and J gave up 5 bases, with 16 bases separating them. The CDR3 has 14 residues. Germline CDR1 reads SGHRS; CDR2 reads YFSETQ. The CDR3 region has the DNA TGCGCCAGCAGTAGTTCAGTCGGTAAGACTGAAGCTTTCTTT. This sequence encodes CASSSSVGKTEAFF.

The chain couples TRBV19 to TRBJ2-5; the D call may be TRBD1 or TRBD2 (6 bases each). Trimming cost V 4 bases and J 9 bases, with 21 bases left between them. CDR3 size: 15 residues. Germline V gene lookup returns CDR1 LNHDA and CDR2 SQIVND (reference sequence). CDR3 residues: CASSRPTSPGAPQYF. The CDR3 DNA reads TGTGCCAGTAGTAGGCCCACTAGCCCAGGGGCGCCCCAGTACTTC. The full variable domain, with the rest looked up from reference TRBV19 and TRBJ2-5, is DGGITQSPKYLFRKEGQNVTLSCEQNLNHDAMYWYRQDPGQGLRLIYYSQIVNDFQKGDIAEGYSVSREKKESFPLTVTSAQKNPTAFYLCASSRPTSPGAPQYFGPGTRLLVL.

This chain links TRBV2 with TRBJ1-6; D perhaps matches TRBD1 (5 bases). Germline CDR1 reads SNHLY; CDR2 reads FYNNEI. CDR3 length: 17 residues. With 7 bases removed from V and 5 bases from J, the gap between germline ends came to 21 bases. Here the CDR3 reads CASTARVFLLDNSPLHF. The CDR3 nucleotides read TGTGCCAGCACTGCCAGGGTTTTTCTTCTAGATAATTCACCCCTCCACTTT.

The chain employs TRBV6-5 and TRBJ1-1; 7 bases map to TRBD1. With V trimmed by 2 bases and J by 5 bases, 8 bases remained unmatched. Germline V lookup: CDR1 MNHEY, CDR2 SVGAGI. The CDR3 covers 15 residues. CDR3 nucleotide sequence: TGTGCCAGCAGTTACACCACAGGGGTAAAGACTGAAGCTTTCTTT. It translates to CASSYTTGVKTEAFF.

The chain combines TRBV6-5 with TRBJ2-1; 7 bases are a match to TRBD1. The CDR3 is 15 amino acids. V lost 6 bases, J lost 0 bases, and 5 bases stayed unmatched. CDR1 and CDR2 (germline): MNHEY, SVGAGI. CDR3 protein: CASRKQGSSYNEQFF. Written as DNA, the CDR3 is TGTGCCAGCAGGAAACAGGGGAGCTCCTACAATGAGCAGTTCTTC.